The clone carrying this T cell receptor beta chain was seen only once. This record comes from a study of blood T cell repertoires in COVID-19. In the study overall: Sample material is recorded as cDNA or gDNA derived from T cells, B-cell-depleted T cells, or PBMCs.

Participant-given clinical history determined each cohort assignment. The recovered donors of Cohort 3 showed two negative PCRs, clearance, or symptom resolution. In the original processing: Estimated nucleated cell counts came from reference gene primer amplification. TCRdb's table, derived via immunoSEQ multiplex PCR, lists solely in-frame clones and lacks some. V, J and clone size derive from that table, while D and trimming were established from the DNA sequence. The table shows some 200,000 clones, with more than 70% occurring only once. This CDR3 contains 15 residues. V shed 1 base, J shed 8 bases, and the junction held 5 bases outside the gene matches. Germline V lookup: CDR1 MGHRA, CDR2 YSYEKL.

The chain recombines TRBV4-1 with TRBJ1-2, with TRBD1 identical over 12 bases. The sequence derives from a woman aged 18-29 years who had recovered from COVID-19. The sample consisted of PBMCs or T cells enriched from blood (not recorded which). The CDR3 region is CASSQGGQGAQGYTF. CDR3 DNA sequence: TGCGCCAGCAGCCAAGGGGGACAGGGGGCGCAGGGCTACACCTTC.